This TCR beta chain was sequenced for a study of T cells in localized non-small cell lung cancer. Generated by immunoSEQ multiplex PCR, the TCRdb table keeps only in-frame clones and is missing some. The sample records some 51,000 clones, about nine tenths being singletons. V lost 5 bases to trimming and J lost 3 bases; unmatched junction nucleotides: 6. Germline values: CDR1 PRHDT, CDR2 FYEKMQ (reference sequence). The CDR3 spans 16 residues. The chain recombines TRBV13 with TRBJ2-3; TRBD2 agrees at 12 bases. The sequences come from peripheral blood, collected before any cancer treatment. This receptor was identified in a woman aged 40 to 75 with stage I lung adenocarcinoma. This chain's CDR3 is CASSPLAGGKTDTQYF. The CDR3 nucleotides read TGTGCCAGCAGCCCCCTAGCGGGGGGGAAGACAGATACGCAGTATTTT.